This TCR beta chain was sequenced for a study of blood T cell repertoires in COVID-19. Study-level background: The study drew acute and convalescent COVID-19 samples from the United States, Italy and Spain. T cells, B-cell-depleted T cells, or PBMCs provided the cDNA or gDNA that served as material.

The CDR3 covers 18 residues. From germline, CDR1 is PRHDT and CDR2 FYEKMQ (reference sequence). V lost 5 bases to trimming and J lost 0 bases, with 19 bases between them. Under the authors' procedure: Estimated nucleated cell counts came from reference gene primer amplification. Produced via immunoSEQ multiplex PCR; TCRdb's table is partial and in-frame only. That table furnishes V, J and clone size, whereas the DNA furnished D and trimming. This table holds approximately 100,000 clones, approximately 81% found once. The receptor comes from an older woman with acute or convalescent COVID-19. Sequencing was carried out using peripheral blood. V and J are TRBV13 and TRBJ2-2, with a tentative D call TRBD1 (6 bases). The chain's CDR3 is CASSLIAWGQTNTGELFF. In nucleotides, the CDR3 is TGTGCCAGCAGCCTCATAGCGTGGGGGCAAACGAACACCGGGGAGCTGTTTTTT.